Detailed here is one T cell receptor (beta chain). Ten or more counts support this clonotype. The clone's antigen remains unknown. No base quality values were provided; no much bigger clone lies one nucleotide off. This specimen comes from a study of T cells in Graves' hyperthyroidism and ophthalmopathy (dated 2019 in TCRdb). At the level of the whole study: Peripheral blood was collected at initial diagnosis, before any treatment. TCR V-J signatures able to tell the groups apart were searched for in a discovery cohort of more than 90 patients, of whom 40 to 45 had Graves' ophthalmopathy and roughly 59 had stable Graves' hyperthyroidism. Prospective prediction of ophthalmopathy was tested in an independent validation cohort of some 20 hyperthyroidism patients and 15 to 17 patients who later progressed to ophthalmopathy. The 100 discovery patients were randomly split 7:3 into training and test sets. In addition, the study compared T-cell repertoires in thyroid tissue and in blood from five or six Graves' hyperthyroidism patients. After blood sampling, hyperthyroidism patients were treated with methimazole at a starting dose of 30 mg daily, and ophthalmopathy patients were treated with high-dose intravenous methylprednisolone. The paper reports TCR Vbeta CDR3 sequencing of roughly 140 peripheral blood samples: 43 ophthalmopathy, around 80 hyperthyroidism and 17 progressor patients.

The germline V gene (reference sequence) sets CDR1 to SEHNR and CDR2 to FQNEAQ. The CDR3 contains 12 residues, cysteine and phenylalanine counted. Kept here is only the CDR3 DNA, which spans 36 bases and is read in frame from base 1. V gives up 7 bases and J gives up 3 bases, and the segment between their germline ends measures 10 bases. Moderately to severely active disease, a Clinical Activity Score of at least 3, a NOSPECS grade of at least 4, and a duration under 3 months were present in ophthalmopathy patients. Patients with uncontrolled infections, other autoimmune diseases, pregnancy or lactation were excluded. Clinical symptoms, serum thyroxine and TRAb, thyroid ultrasound, and orbital computed tomography formed the basis for the diagnoses. PBMCs were isolated from 7.5 to 10 ml of fresh peripheral blood by Ficoll-Paque density gradient centrifugation. Total RNA was extracted using Trizol reagent, and RNA quality was assessed on an Agilent 2100 Bioanalyzer.

TCR beta CDR3 regions were amplified from RNA transcripts. A first-round RT-PCR of the TCR CDR3 used the HTBI primer set with the Qiagen OneStep RT-PCR kit. Libraries were constructed in a second round of multiplex PCR, after which size selection and purification were carried out. Sequencing of the libraries was done on an Illumina HiSeq2000 using paired-end 100 bp reads. As for how the authors treated the data: SOAPnuke was used to process the raw data, throwing out any read that contained adapters or uncalled bases, had a mean Phred below 15, or lacked an exact constant-primer or identifier match. COPE v1.2.5 was used to merge high-quality paired reads, and clonotypes were defined as unique nucleotide sequences. Clonotypes were aligned to IMGT TRBV, TRBD and TRBJ reference segments using MiTCR v1.1. The analysis was restricted to V-J combinations with a frequency above 0.0001, which together covered 99% to 99.2% of the repertoires. A TCS score was defined as the ratio between F50 (clonal expansion) and ExV (chaos), using BLOSUM62-based TCRdist between CDR3 peptides within each V-J. Welch's t-statistics and random forest reduced around 510 V-J features to around 14, which were used in a naive Bayes classifier (R e1071). The public sequencing data were trimmed at Q25 with fastp and processed into clonotypes with MiXCR by TCRdb, which kept only in-frame beta chains. Every distinct CDR3 protein forms one entry, paired with its most common genes and DNA. The V and J calls were determined by TCRdb, not by the authors. Counted in this sample were roughly 500,000 distinct CDR3 sequences; less than 25% of them appeared once. The ten largest clones take up under 55% of the sample.

The study at large found these results: Most expanded thyroid clonotypes (frequency above 0.001) were also detected in blood, a finding suggesting that blood repertoires may reflect thyroid immune responses. A 13 V-J signature model separated ophthalmopathy from stable hyperthyroidism, with about 88% sensitivity and approximately 81% specificity in cross-validation and 80%/75% in testing. No statistical method was used to fix the sample size in advance, and group allocation was not hidden from the investigators. During validation, the model predicted progression to ophthalmopathy a median of around six months ahead of onset, with approximately 71% sensitivity and about 72% specificity.

Sequenced sample: blood. Recombination connected TRBV7-9 to TRBJ2-7, with no confidently assigned D gene. This receptor was obtained from a woman in her 70s with Graves' ophthalmopathy. The CDR3 amino acid sequence is: CASNPLSYEQYF. In nucleotides, the sequence is TGTGCCAGCAACCCCCTCAGCTACGAGCAGTACTTC.